These 15 T cell receptor beta chains originate from one sample sequenced in a study of T cells in Graves' hyperthyroidism and ophthalmopathy (dated by TCRdb to about 2019). The library was produced with multiplex PCR. TCRdb records Illumina HiSeq 2000 as the sequencer. Amplification of TCR beta CDR3 regions was carried out from RNA transcripts. A first-round RT-PCR of the TCR CDR3 used the HTBI primer set with the Qiagen OneStep RT-PCR kit. TCRdb took the public reads, trimmed them with fastp at Q25, ran MiXCR for clone calling and kept in-frame beta chains. CDR3 protein duplicates are merged, each entry listing the most common genes and DNA. This sample is represented by a few hundred thousand distinct CDR3 sequences; under 15% of them were singletons. Together, the top ten hold less than 35% of the sample. What was sequenced was blood. The receptor set was obtained from a woman in her 30s with Graves' hyperthyroidism.

In this sample, this clonotype turned up many times. The chain couples TRBV29-1 to TRBJ2-7, with TRBD2 identical over 8 bases. CDR3 length: 13 residues. In germline, CDR1 is SQVTM, CDR2 ANQGSEA. Trimming at V came to 4 bases and at J to 3 bases, leaving 5 bases not matched to a gene. CDR3 region: CSVVIAGNYEQYF. The CDR3 nucleotides are TGCAGCGTTGTGATAGCGGGAAACTACGAGCAGTACTTC.

This clonotype was seen a handful of times. The rearrangement joins TRBV14 to TRBJ2-1, with TRBD2 matching 10 bases. The CDR3 length is 19 residues. After removal of 0 bases from V and 0 bases from J, the junction contained 8 bases not matched to a gene. In germline, CDR1 is SGHDN, CDR2 FVKESK. The CDR3 spells CASSQDLWTSGSSYNEQFF. As DNA, the CDR3 is TGTGCCAGCAGCCAAGATCTATGGACTAGCGGAAGCTCCTACAATGAGCAGTTCTTC.

This chain joins TRBV6-1 and TRBJ2-2; D could derive from TRBD1 or TRBD2 (5 bases each). Germline V gives CDR1 MNHNS, CDR2 SASEGT. The CDR3 has 15 amino acids. Deletions cut 6 bases from V and 5 bases from J, with 16 bases between. CDR3 nucleotide sequence: TGTGCCAGCAGATCCGGGACGAGGTTAACCGGGGAGCTGTTTTTT. Its translation is CASRSGTRLTGELFF.

This clonotype was detected many times. The chain couples TRBV28 to TRBJ2-1; 7 positions match TRBD1. CDR1 is MDHEN, CDR2 SYDVKM, per germline. The CDR3 runs 15 residues. With 3 bases clipped from V and 3 bases from J, the junction kept 5 bases outside the gene matches. CDR3 in amino acids: CASSFPGTVYNEQFF. The CDR3 coding sequence is TGTGCCAGCAGTTTTCCTGGGACAGTCTACAATGAGCAGTTCTTC.

This chain links TRBV6-1 with TRBJ1-2, with D tentatively TRBD1 (5 bases). Germline V gene lookup returns CDR1 MNHNS and CDR2 SASEGT. V lost 1 base to trimming and J lost 0 bases, with 15 bases between them. CDR3 length: 17 residues. The CDR3 here is CASSEDLRAVANYGYTF. The CDR3 bases are TGTGCCAGCAGTGAAGACCTCAGGGCGGTAGCTAACTATGGCTACACCTTC.

This clonotype showed up just a few times. The chain joins TRBV9 to TRBJ1-1, with D unclear. V was trimmed by 4 bases and J by 5 bases, leaving 9 bases between them. The CDR3 covers 12 residues. The germline CDR1 and CDR2 sequences are SGDLS and YYNGEE. The CDR3 DNA reads TGTGCCAGCAGCACTGGGAGAACTGAAGCTTTCTTT. Translated, it gives CASSTGRTEAFF.

The table lists this clonotype with many counts. The chain is built from TRBV20-1 and TRBJ2-7, with TRBD1 as a possible D gene (6 bases). Germline lookup yields CDR1 DFQATT and CDR2 SNEGSKA (reference sequence). Trimming pared 2 bases from V and 5 bases from J, leaving 10 bases between. The CDR3 contains 12 residues. The CDR3 region has the DNA TGCAGTGCTAGAAGGGGGATCGACGAGCAGTACTTC. This encodes CSARRGIDEQYF.

This clonotype was detected many times. This sequence joins TRBV5-1 and TRBJ2-3; 10 nucleotides line up with TRBD2. This CDR3 comprises 15 residues. V gave up 3 bases and J gave up 0 bases; unmatched junction bases: 1. Looked up from germline, CDR1 is SGHRS and CDR2 is YFSETQ. CDR3 in amino acids: CASSWGLASTDTQYF. For the CDR3, the DNA is TGCGCCAGCAGCTGGGGACTAGCGAGCACAGATACGCAGTATTTT.

The genes are TRBV20-1 and TRBJ1-5; perhaps TRBD1 as D (6 bases). The CDR3 is 13 amino acids. Germline V gene data show CDR1 as DFQATT and CDR2 as SNEGSKA (reference sequence). The germline V and J ends were trimmed by 3 bases and 7 bases, with 13 bases remaining between them. The CDR3 is CSASGGAGQPQHF. CDR3 nucleotides: TGCAGTGCTAGTGGGGGGGCTGGGCAGCCCCAGCATTTT.

The chain is built from TRBV3-1 and TRBJ2-2, with TRBD2 matching 11 bases. The CDR3 contains 19 residues. The V segment lost 2 bases and the J segment 4 bases; nucleotides outside the gene matches: 12. From germline, CDR1 is LGHDT and CDR2 YNNKEL (reference sequence). The CDR3 sequence is CASSQYAASGRLVTGELFF. The CDR3 region has the DNA TGTGCCAGCAGCCAATACGCGGCTAGCGGGAGGTTGGTCACCGGGGAGCTGTTTTTT.

The chain carries TRBV5-8 and TRBJ2-3, with TRBD1 matching over 8 bases. After removal of 3 bases from V and 1 base from J, the junction contained 4 bases not matched to a gene. Germline V gives CDR1 SGHTS, CDR2 YDEGEE. The CDR3 contains 15 residues. In DNA form, the CDR3 reads TGTGCCAGCAGCTACAACAGGGGGGGCACAGATACGCAGTATTTT. It translates to CASSYNRGGTDTQYF.

The table lists this clonotype with a few counts. The genes are TRBV13 and TRBJ2-5, with D uncertain. This CDR3 spans 17 amino acids. Trimming left V 2 bases short and J 1 base short, with 17 bases between. CDR1 and CDR2 from the germline V gene are PRHDT and FYEKMQ (reference sequence). The CDR3 region is CASSLTGGSAVQETQYF. CDR3 coding DNA: TGTGCCAGCAGCTTAACTGGTGGTAGTGCAGTCCAAGAGACCCAGTACTTC.

This clonotype was seen repeatedly, ten times or more. This chain links TRBV20-1 with TRBJ2-5, with D possibly being TRBD2 (6 bases). CDR3 size: 14 residues. V dropped 1 base and J dropped 5 bases, with 14 bases sitting between them. Germline assignment: CDR1 DFQATT and CDR2 SNEGSKA (reference sequence). CDR3 bases: TGCAGTGCTAGAGTGCGGGGAGGATGGGAGACCCAGTACTTC. Amino acid sequence: CSARVRGGWETQYF.

This clonotype occurred many times. The gene calls are TRBV5-6 and TRBJ1-1; 7 bases line up with TRBD1. CDR3 length: 16 residues. Unmatched junction bases numbered 13, after V lost 4 bases and J lost 4 bases. The germline V gene has CDR1 SGHDT and CDR2 YYEEEE. The CDR3 DNA is TGTGCCAGCAGCAACCTAGAGGGGGCCAAAGGCACTGAAGCTTTCTTT. Its protein product is CASSNLEGAKGTEAFF.

In its sample, this clonotype was seen many times. This chain connects TRBV7-2 to TRBJ2-7, with 9 bases lining up with TRBD2. V was clipped by 1 base and J by 4 bases; unmatched bases: 5. The germline gives CDR1 SGHTA, CDR2 FQGNSA. The length of the CDR3 is 15 residues. In DNA form, the CDR3 reads TGTGCCAGCAGCTTAGAAGTGACTAGCGGTTACGAGCAGTACTTC. It codes for CASSLEVTSGYEQYF.